The 24 T cell receptor beta chains reported below all come from one sample, sequenced in a study of blood T cell repertoires in COVID-19. Data came from immunoSEQ multiplex PCR; TCRdb stores just in-frame clones and leaves some out. Among around 15,000 clones listed, around nine tenths were seen once. Sequences were obtained from peripheral blood. Every receptor here comes from a human donor in a cohort sampled during active COVID-19.

The chain combines TRBV7-9 with TRBJ1-4, with D perhaps matching TRBD1 (5 bases). V lost 2 bases to trimming and J lost 7 bases, with 14 bases between them. CDR1 is SEHNR and CDR2 is FQNEAQ in the germline V gene (reference sequence). The length of the CDR3 is 15 residues. CDR3 sequence: CASSLSRGSFEKLFF. In nucleotides, the CDR3 is TGTGCCAGCAGCTTATCAAGGGGCTCTTTTGAAAAACTGTTTTTT. Supplemented by reference TRBV7-9 and TRBJ1-4, the full variable domain reads DTGVSQNPRHKITKRGQNVTFRCDPISEHNRLYWYRQTLGQGPEFLTYFQNEAQLEKSRLLSDRFSAERPKGSFSTLEIQRTEQGDSAMYLCASSLSRGSFEKLFFGSGTQLSVL.

Only one count was recorded for this clone. V usage is TRBV2 and J usage is TRBJ2-5; 10 positions agree with TRBD1. V dropped 5 bases and J dropped 4; count of bases not matched to a gene: 7. The CDR3 is 15 amino acids. Germline V gene sequence: CDR1 SNHLY, CDR2 FYNNEI. CDR3: CASSFGTGDGETQYF. The CDR3 nucleotides are TGTGCCAGCAGTTTCGGGACAGGGGACGGAGAGACCCAGTACTTC.

This CDR3 reads CASSYPSGTGEEDTQYF. In nucleotides, the CDR3 is TGTGCCAGCAGTTACCCGAGCGGGACAGGGGAGGAAGATACGCAGTATTTT. The chain joins TRBV6-2 or TRBV6-3 to TRBJ2-3; the match to TRBD1 covers 10 bases. CDR1 is MNHEY and CDR2 is SVGEGT in the germline V gene. CDR3 length equals 17 residues. V lost 2 bases, J lost 5 bases, and 10 bases stayed unmatched.

This rearrangement joins TRBV2 to TRBJ2-7; 8 bases map to TRBD1. The trim removed 2 bases at V and 3 bases at J, leaving 6 bases unmatched. CDR1 SNHLY and CDR2 FYNNEI come from the germline V gene. The CDR3 has 15 amino acids. This CDR3 reads CASSERSGGHYEQYF. CDR3 nucleotide sequence: TGTGCCAGCAGTGAAAGGTCAGGGGGCCACTACGAGCAGTACTTC.

This clone occurred once. This chain links TRBV10-1 with TRBJ2-3, with 8 bases lining up with TRBD1. Trimming at V came to 6 bases and at J to 1 base, leaving 3 bases not matched to a gene. Germline CDR1 and CDR2: WNHNN and SYGVQD (reference sequence). This CDR3 region has 14 residues. The CDR3 bases are TGCGCCAGCAGCCCGGGACAGGGCACAGATACGCAGTATTTT. Protein sequence: CASSPGQGTDTQYF.

The chain recombines TRBV7-8 with TRBJ1-2; TRBD1 is a possible D gene (5 bases). CDR3 size: 12 residues. The germline gives CDR1 SGHVS, CDR2 FQNEAQ. Between the trimmed V and J ends, which lost 5 bases and 4 bases, there was a span of 8 bases. The CDR3 loop is CASSPGFYGYTF. The DNA for the CDR3 is TGTGCCAGCAGCCCAGGGTTCTATGGCTACACCTTC.

The rearrangement links TRBV9 to TRBJ1-6; no firm D call. Trimming took 4 bases from V and 0 from J, leaving 8 bases between them. From germline, CDR1 is SGDLS and CDR2 YYNGEE. The CDR3 runs 15 residues. CDR3 DNA: TGTGCCAGCAGCACTGGGCACTCCTATAATTCACCCCTCCACTTT. Translating gives CASSTGHSYNSPLHF.

V and J are TRBV7-6 and TRBJ2-1; D gene unclear. This CDR3 spans 16 amino acids. Trimming removed 5 bases at V and 7 bases at J, with 21 bases between. CDR1 and CDR2 (germline): SGHVS, FNYEAQ. CDR3 DNA: TGTGCCAGCAGCGCCGTCGTCCTGGCAGGTGGTAATGAGCAGTTCTTC. It specifies CASSAVVLAGGNEQFF.

Only one count was recorded for this clone. This sequence joins TRBV6-2 or TRBV6-3 and TRBJ2-7; 11 bases align to TRBD2. Germline V CDR1 and CDR2: MNHEY, SVGEGT. This CDR3 contains 15 residues. V lost 5 bases to trimming and J lost 1 base; unmatched junction nucleotides: 4. The CDR3 DNA is TGTGCCAGCAGTACTAGCGGGGGTCGGTCCTACGAGCAGTACTTC. It yields the protein CASSTSGGRSYEQYF.

The DNA of the CDR3 is TGTGCCAGCAGCATAGGGGGGGACGGGCCCCCCTACGAGCAGTACTTC. It encodes CASSIGGDGPPYEQYF. This chain connects TRBV27 to TRBJ2-7; maybe TRBD2 (7 bases). Germline V gene lookup returns CDR1 MNHEY and CDR2 SMNVEV (reference sequence). V was clipped by 6 bases and J by 2 bases, with 20 bases between them. The CDR3 length is 16 residues.

The chain's CDR3 is CASSYSRDRAFYTF. The CDR3 region has the DNA TGTGCCAGCAGTTACTCCCGGGACAGGGCCTTTTACACCTTC. The chain has TRBV6-6 and TRBJ1-2; 9 positions match TRBD1. The length of the CDR3 is 14 residues. The V gene end was trimmed by 0 bases and the J gene end by 11 bases; junction bases not matched to a gene: 7. The germline V gene has CDR1 MNHNY and CDR2 SVGAGI (reference sequence).

This clone was recorded once. The chain couples TRBV5-4 to TRBJ1-3; 11 nucleotides align to TRBD1. The length of the CDR3 is 15 residues. CDR1 and CDR2 from the germline V gene are SGHNT and YYREEE (reference sequence). The trim removed 3 bases at V and 2 bases at J, leaving 1 base unmatched. CDR3 loop: CASSSGQGAGNTIYF. The CDR3 DNA follows: TGTGCCAGCAGCTCGGGACAGGGGGCTGGAAACACCATATATTTT.

The chain is built from TRBV19 and TRBJ1-1; 8 bases line up with TRBD1. From germline, CDR1 is LNHDA and CDR2 SQIVND (reference sequence). The V and J ends lost 7 bases and 0 bases, in that order; junction bases with no gene match: 13. The CDR3 runs to 17 residues. The DNA for the CDR3 is TGTGCCAGTAAGGACCTCGGACAGGGAAAAATGAACACTGAAGCTTTCTTT. Amino acids: CASKDLGQGKMNTEAFF.

The V call is TRBV5-1, the J call TRBJ1-2, with D perhaps TRBD1 (5 bases). Germline V CDR1 and CDR2: SGHRS, YFSETQ. V lost 2 bases to trimming and J lost 4 bases, with 18 bases between them. The CDR3 is 16 amino acids. CDR3 bases: TGCGCCAGCAGCTTTGGCGGGGACTCCCAGACCTATGGCTACACCTTC. Its protein is CASSFGGDSQTYGYTF.

This chain connects TRBV18 to TRBJ2-6; TRBD2 matches at 8 bases. V was clipped by 0 bases and J by 0 bases; unmatched bases: 7. Germline assignment: CDR1 KGHSH and CDR2 LQKENI. There are 19 residues in the CDR3. CDR3 residues: CASSPPGLAGLSGANVLTF. CDR3 nucleotide sequence: TGTGCCAGCTCACCACCTGGCCTAGCGGGCCTCTCTGGGGCCAACGTCCTGACTTTC.

This chain joins TRBV6-5 and TRBJ2-2; D gene uncertain. This CDR3 has 13 amino acids. Deletions cut 6 bases from V and 0 bases from J, with 5 bases between. The germline V gene has CDR1 MNHEY and CDR2 SVGAGI. In DNA, the CDR3 is TGTGCCAGCAGACAGCCGAACACCGGGGAGCTGTTTTTT. It is translated as CASRQPNTGELFF.

The CDR3 DNA reads TGTGCCAGCTCGGGTTTAGCCAAAAACATTCAGTACTTC. This gives the protein CASSGLAKNIQYF. The chain carries TRBV25-1 and TRBJ2-4, with D unclear. The CDR3 has 13 amino acids. The germline gives CDR1 MGHDK, CDR2 SYGVNS. Between the trimmed V and J ends, which lost 8 bases and 0 bases, there was a span of 8 bases.

V usage is TRBV12-5 and J usage is TRBJ2-2, with D possibly matching TRBD1 (5 bases). This CDR3 comprises 16 residues. Germline V lookup: CDR1 LGHNT, CDR2 FRNRAP. V lost 5 bases, J lost 1 base, and 14 bases lay in between. The CDR3 spells CASGVLGHVNTGELFF. The DNA of the CDR3 is TGTGCTAGTGGTGTATTGGGGCACGTGAACACCGGGGAGCTGTTTTTT. The full variable domain, rest sourced from reference TRBV12-5 and TRBJ2-2, is DARVTQTPRHKVTEMGQEVTMRCQPILGHNTVFWYRQTMMQGLELLAYFRNRAPLDDSGMPKDRFSAEMPDATLATLKIQPSEPRDSAVYFCASGVLGHVNTGELFFGEGSRLTVL.

The CDR3 nucleotides are TGTGCCAGCAGCTCAGAGACGGCTTCAGGTACGCAGTATTTT. It translates to CASSSETASGTQYF. The chain joins TRBV7-2 to TRBJ2-3; D is unclear. Germline V gives CDR1 SGHTA, CDR2 FQGNSA. The CDR3 covers 14 residues. Deletions cut 4 bases from V and 8 bases from J, with 16 bases between.

This clone was counted a few times. CDR3 residues: CASSSPTGGRRELFF. The DNA of the CDR3 is TGTGCCAGCAGCTCACCAACGGGAGGGCGCAGGGAGCTGTTTTTT. The V gene is TRBV5-6, the J gene TRBJ2-2, with 8 bases matching TRBD2. This CDR3 comprises 15 residues. V lost 3 bases, J lost 9 bases, and 10 bases stayed unmatched. Germline loops: CDR1 SGHDT, CDR2 YYEEEE.

The chain links TRBV12-2 to TRBJ1-5; TRBD1 reflects the table's D call only, with no check against the DNA. TRBV12-2 is a known pseudogene. The CDR3 consists of 17 residues. The CDR3 region is CASRLAADREFNQPQHF. The CDR3, as DNA: TGTGCAAGTCGCTTAGCAGCCGACAGGGAGTTCAATCAGCCCCAGCATTTT.

The rearrangement joins TRBV5-6 to TRBJ1-4; no clear D. Germline values: CDR1 SGHDT, CDR2 YYEEEE. V was cut by 3 bases and J by 5 bases, with 20 bases left in between. The CDR3 has 17 residues. The DNA for the CDR3 is TGTGCCAGCAGCTGGAGACGGTTCGGCGCGGCAAATGAAAAACTGTTTTTT. It is translated as CASSWRRFGAANEKLFF.

This clone was recorded only once. The chain employs TRBV7-2 and TRBJ2-5, with D perhaps matching TRBD2 (5 bases). The CDR3 runs 14 residues. Germline CDR1 is SGHTA and CDR2 is FQGNSA. The V and J ends lost 3 bases and 5 bases respectively, with 13 bases between them. This CDR3 is CASSLAGRRETQYF. DNA for the CDR3: TGTGCCAGCAGCTTGGCGGGCCGTCGGGAGACCCAGTACTTC.

The chain carries TRBV11-3 and TRBJ2-7; 11 bases map to TRBD1. V lost 5 bases and J lost 1; bases outside the gene matches: 4. Germline lookup yields CDR1 SGHNT and CDR2 YENEEA. The CDR3 extends over 15 amino acids. The CDR3 region has the DNA TGTGCCAGCAGCCAGGACAGGGGGCGTTCCTACGAGCAGTACTTC. It codes for CASSQDRGRSYEQYF.